The present entry profiles one T cell receptor beta chain with its context. Antigen: not known. TCRdb itself ran the reads through MiXCR, one entry per CDR3 protein. The profile shows 450,000 to 650,000 distinct CDR3 sequences, less than 30% of them singletons. This sample is part of a study of T cell repertoires in cytomegalovirus infection. Across the whole study: Based on public TCR beta signatures, there were indications of CMV infection and of a matching HLA type.

General study results and limits: Summed frequency of public TCR beta families distinguished CMV carriers with the relevant HLA. CMV-specific TCR beta clonotypes restricted by HLA-C dominated the ex vivo response.

Trimming took off 1 base at V and 3 bases at J, with 19 bases between the two ends. The CDR3 has 17 amino acids. Germline lookup yields CDR1 DFQATT and CDR2 SNEGSKA (reference sequence). This chain uses TRBV20-1 with TRBJ2-1, with D hard to call. The sequencing sample was made of PBMCs. This receptor was taken from a human donor in good health (CMV status not recorded). Some clones in this sample may be carry-over from other donors' samples. The CDR3 region is CSARGGSGQSLYNEQFF. In DNA, the CDR3 is TGCAGTGCTAGAGGGGGTTCTGGGCAGAGTCTCTACAATGAGCAGTTCTTC.